Sequencing of this T cell receptor beta chain was carried out in a study of T cell responses to AZD1222 COVID-19 vaccine. The method was immunoSEQ multiplex PCR; TCRdb's version includes in-frame clones alone and lacks a portion of them. The table has about 140,000 clones, around 90% seen once. Germline V gene sequence: CDR1 PRHDT, CDR2 FYEKMQ (reference sequence). CDR3 length equals 17 residues. V dropped 2 bases and J dropped 7; count of bases not matched to a gene: 14. This receptor was taken from an adult in good health. The specimen comprised peripheral blood, sampled on day 0 of AZD1222 vaccination. The chain uses TRBV13 and TRBJ2-3; 8 bases map to TRBD2. The CDR3 spells CASSLRTSGGSMHTQYF. The DNA of the CDR3 is TGTGCCAGCAGCTTAAGAACCAGCGGGGGTTCCATGCATACGCAGTATTTT.